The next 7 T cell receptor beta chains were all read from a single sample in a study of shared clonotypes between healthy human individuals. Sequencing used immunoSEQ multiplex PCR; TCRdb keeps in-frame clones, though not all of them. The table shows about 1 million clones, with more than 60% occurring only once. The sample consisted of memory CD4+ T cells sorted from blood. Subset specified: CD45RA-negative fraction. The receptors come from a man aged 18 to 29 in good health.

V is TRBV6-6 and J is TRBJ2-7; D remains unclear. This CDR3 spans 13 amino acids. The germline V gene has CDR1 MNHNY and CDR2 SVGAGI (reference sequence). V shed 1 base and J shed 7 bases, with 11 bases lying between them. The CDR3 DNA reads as TGTGCCAGCAGTTACTACAGCATGGGAGAGCAGTACTTC. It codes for CASSYYSMGEQYF.

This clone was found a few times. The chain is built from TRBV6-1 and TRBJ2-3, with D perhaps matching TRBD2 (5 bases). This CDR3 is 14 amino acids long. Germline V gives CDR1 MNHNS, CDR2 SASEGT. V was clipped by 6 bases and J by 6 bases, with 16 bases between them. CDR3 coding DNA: TGTGCCAGCAGGCGGCCAGCTAGCTGGGATACGCAGTATTTT. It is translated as CASRRPASWDTQYF.

In DNA, the CDR3 is TGTGCCAGCAGTCCCGGACAGGCGACATTGGAGTACTTC. Its translation is CASSPGQATLEYF. The chain recombines TRBV2 with TRBJ2-7; 7 bases map to TRBD1. V dropped 5 bases and J dropped 11; count of bases not matched to a gene: 12. This CDR3 contains 13 residues. Germline V gives CDR1 SNHLY, CDR2 FYNNEI.

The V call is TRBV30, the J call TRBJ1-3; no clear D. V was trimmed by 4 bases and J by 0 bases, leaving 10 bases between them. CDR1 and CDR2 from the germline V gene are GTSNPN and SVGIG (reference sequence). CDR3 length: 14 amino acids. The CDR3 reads CAWNLVNSGNTIYF. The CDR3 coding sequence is TGTGCCTGGAATTTAGTAAACTCTGGAAACACCATATATTTT.

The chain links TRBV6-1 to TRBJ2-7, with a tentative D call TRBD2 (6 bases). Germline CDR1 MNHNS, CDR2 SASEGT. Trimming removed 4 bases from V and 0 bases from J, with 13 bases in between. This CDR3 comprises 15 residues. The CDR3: CASSGKAGSSYEQYF. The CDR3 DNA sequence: TGTGCCAGCAGTGGAAAGGCGGGGAGCTCCTACGAGCAGTACTTC.

CDR3 in DNA: TGTGCCAGCAGCGGTAGGACAGGGGGCTCCTGGCGAGACACTGAAGCTTTCTTT. Its translation: CASSGRTGGSWRDTEAFF. V gene TRBV9 combines with J gene TRBJ1-1; 11 nucleotides agree with TRBD1. The CDR3 is made up of 18 amino acids. Trimming removed 3 bases from V and 3 bases from J; junction bases left unmatched: 13. Per the germline V gene, CDR1 is SGDLS and CDR2 is YYNGEE.

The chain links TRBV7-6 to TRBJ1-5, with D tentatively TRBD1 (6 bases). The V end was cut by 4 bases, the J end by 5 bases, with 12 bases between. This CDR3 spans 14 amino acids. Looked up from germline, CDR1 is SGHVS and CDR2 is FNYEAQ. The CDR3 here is CASSSTGPDQPQHF. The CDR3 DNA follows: TGTGCCAGCAGCTCTACAGGGCCAGATCAGCCCCAGCATTTT.